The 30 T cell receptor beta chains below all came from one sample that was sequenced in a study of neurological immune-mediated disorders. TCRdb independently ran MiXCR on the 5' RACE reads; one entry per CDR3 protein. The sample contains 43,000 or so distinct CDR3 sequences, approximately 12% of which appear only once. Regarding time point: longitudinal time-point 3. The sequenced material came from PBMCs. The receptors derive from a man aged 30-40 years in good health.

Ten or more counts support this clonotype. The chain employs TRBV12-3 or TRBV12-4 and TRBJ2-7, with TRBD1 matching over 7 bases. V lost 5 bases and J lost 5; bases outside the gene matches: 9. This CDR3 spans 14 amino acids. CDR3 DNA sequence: TGTGCCAGCAGTCCCTCGACAGGGTGGAACGAGCAGTACTTC. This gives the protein CASSPSTGWNEQYF.

The CDR3 loop is CASSLKVGYTF. CDR3 nucleotide sequence: TGTGCCAGCAGCTTAAAAGTTGGCTACACCTTC. The V and J genes are TRBV11-2 and TRBJ1-2, with D hard to call. Germline CDR1 reads SGHAT; CDR2 reads FQNNGV. V was trimmed by 2 bases and J by 7 bases, leaving 5 bases between them. This CDR3 is 11 amino acids long.

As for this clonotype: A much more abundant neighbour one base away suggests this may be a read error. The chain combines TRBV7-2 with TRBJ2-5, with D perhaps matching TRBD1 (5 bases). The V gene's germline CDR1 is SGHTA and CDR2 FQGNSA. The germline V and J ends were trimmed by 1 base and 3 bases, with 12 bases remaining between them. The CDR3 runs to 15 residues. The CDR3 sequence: CASSLVGKGKETQYF. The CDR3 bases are TGTGCCAGCAGCTTAGTGGGAAAGGGGAAAGAGACCCAGTACTTC.

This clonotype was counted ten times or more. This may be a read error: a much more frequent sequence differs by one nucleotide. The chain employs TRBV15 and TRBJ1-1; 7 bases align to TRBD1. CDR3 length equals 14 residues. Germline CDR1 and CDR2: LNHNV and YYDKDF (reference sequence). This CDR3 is CVTSARTGNTEAFF. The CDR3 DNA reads TGTGTCACCAGCGCGAGGACAGGCAACACTGAAGCTTTCTTT.

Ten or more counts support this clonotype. The CDR3 is CAISEQDRGRGGYTF. CDR3 nucleotide sequence: TGTGCCATCAGTGAGCAGGACAGGGGGCGCGGTGGCTACACCTTC. The rearrangement uses TRBV10-3 and TRBJ1-2, with TRBD1 matching 11 bases. The CDR3 contains 15 residues. Trimming cost V 2 bases and J 7 bases; bases outside gene matches: 6. Per the germline V gene, CDR1 is ENHRY and CDR2 is SYGVKD.

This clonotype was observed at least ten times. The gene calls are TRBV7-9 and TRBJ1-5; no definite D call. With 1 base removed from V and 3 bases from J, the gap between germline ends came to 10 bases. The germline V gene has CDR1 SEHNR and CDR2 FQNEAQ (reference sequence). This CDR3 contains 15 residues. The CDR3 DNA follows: TGTGCCAGCAGCTTAGACGGGAGGGACAATCAGCCCCAGCATTTT. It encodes CASSLDGRDNQPQHF.

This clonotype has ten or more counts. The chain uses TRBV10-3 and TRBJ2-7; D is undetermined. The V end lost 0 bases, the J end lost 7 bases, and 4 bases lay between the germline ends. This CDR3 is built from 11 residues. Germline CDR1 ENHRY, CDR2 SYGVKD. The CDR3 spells CAISESWEQYF. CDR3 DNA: TGTGCCATCAGTGAGTCATGGGAGCAGTACTTC.

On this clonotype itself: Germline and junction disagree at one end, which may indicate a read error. The CDR3 nucleotides are TGTGCTAGCAGCCCTTCGGACCTTCAAGAGAACCAGTACTTC. It encodes CASSPSDLQENQYF. V usage is TRBV5-6 and J usage is TRBJ2-5; D is unclear. CDR1 SGHDT and CDR2 YYEEEE come from the germline V gene. This CDR3 comprises 14 residues.

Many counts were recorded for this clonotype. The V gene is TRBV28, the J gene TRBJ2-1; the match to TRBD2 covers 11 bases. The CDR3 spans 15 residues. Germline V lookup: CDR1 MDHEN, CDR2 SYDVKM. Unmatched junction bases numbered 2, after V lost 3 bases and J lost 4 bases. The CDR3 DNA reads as TGTGCCAGCAGTTTGGGGACTAGCGGATACAATGAGCAGTTCTTC. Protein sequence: CASSLGTSGYNEQFF.

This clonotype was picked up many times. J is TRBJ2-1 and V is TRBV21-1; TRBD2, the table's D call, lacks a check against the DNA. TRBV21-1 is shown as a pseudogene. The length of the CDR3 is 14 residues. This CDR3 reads CASTAGGPYNEQFF. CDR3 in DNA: TGTGCCAGCACCGCGGGAGGGCCTTACAATGAGCAGTTCTTC.

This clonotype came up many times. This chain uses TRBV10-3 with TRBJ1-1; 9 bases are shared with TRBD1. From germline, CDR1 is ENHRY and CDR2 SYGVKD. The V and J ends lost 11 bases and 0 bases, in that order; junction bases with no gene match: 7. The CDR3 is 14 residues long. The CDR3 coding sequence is TGTGCCGTCGGACAGGGGATCATGAACACTGAAGCTTTCTTT. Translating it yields CAVGQGIMNTEAFF.

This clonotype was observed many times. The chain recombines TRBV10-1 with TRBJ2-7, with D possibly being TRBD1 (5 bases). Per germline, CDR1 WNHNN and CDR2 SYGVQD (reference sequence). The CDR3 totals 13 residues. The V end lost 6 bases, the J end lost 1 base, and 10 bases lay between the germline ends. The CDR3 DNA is TGCGCCAGCAGCCCGACAGATTCCTACGAGCAGTACTTC. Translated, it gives CASSPTDSYEQYF.

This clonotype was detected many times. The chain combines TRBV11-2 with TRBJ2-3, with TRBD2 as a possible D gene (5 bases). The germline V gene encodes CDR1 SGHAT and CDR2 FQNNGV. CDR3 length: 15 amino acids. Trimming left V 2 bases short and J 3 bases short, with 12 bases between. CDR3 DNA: TGTGCCAGCAGCTTAAGTGTCGGCGGGACAGATACGCAGTATTTT. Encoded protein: CASSLSVGGTDTQYF.

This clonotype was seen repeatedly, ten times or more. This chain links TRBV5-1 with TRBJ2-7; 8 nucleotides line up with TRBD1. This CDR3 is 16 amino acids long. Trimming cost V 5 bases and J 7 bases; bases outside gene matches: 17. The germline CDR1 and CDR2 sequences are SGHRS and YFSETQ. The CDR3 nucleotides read TGCGCCAGCAGAAGTTGGGACAGGTCGGGATTGGCGGAGCAGTACTTC. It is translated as CASRSWDRSGLAEQYF.

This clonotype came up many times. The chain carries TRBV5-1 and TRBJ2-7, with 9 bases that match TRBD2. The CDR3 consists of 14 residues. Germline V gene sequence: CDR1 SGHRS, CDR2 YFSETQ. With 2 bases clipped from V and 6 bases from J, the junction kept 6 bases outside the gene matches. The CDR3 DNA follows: TGCGCCAGCAGCTTCGGTAGCGGGAGTACCGAGCAGTACTTC. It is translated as CASSFGSGSTEQYF.

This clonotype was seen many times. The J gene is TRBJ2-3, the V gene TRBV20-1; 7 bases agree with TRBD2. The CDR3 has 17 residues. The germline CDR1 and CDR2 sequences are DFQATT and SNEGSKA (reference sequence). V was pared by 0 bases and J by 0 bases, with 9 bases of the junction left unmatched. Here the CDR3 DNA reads TGCAGTGCTAGAGATGTTCAGCGGGGCGCGAGCACAGATACGCAGTATTTT. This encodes CSARDVQRGASTDTQYF.

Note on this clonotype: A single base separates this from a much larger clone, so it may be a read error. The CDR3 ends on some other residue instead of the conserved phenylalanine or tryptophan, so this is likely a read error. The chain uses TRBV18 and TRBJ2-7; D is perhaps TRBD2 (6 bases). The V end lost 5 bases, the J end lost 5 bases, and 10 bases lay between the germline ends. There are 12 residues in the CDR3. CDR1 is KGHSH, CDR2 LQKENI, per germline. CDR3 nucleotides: TGTGCCAGCTCATCGGGACTGGACGAGCAGTACTTA. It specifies CASSSGLDEQYL.

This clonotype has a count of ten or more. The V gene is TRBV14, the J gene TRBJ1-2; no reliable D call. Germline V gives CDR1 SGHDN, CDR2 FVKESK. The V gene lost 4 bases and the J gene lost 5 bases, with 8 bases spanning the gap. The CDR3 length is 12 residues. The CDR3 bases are TGTGCCAGCAGCCGTCAGGAGTATGGCTACACCTTC. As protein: CASSRQEYGYTF.

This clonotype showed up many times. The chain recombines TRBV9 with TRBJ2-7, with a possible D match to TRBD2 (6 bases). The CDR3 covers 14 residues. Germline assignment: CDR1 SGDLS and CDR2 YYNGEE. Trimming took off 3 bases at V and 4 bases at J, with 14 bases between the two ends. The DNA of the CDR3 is TGTGCCAGCAGCGAAAGTAGCGGAGAGTACGAGCAGTACTTC. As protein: CASSESSGEYEQYF.

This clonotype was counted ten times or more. The CDR3 is CSARTAQETQYF. The CDR3 DNA sequence: TGCAGTGCTAGGACAGCCCAAGAGACCCAGTACTTC. V gene TRBV20-1 combines with J gene TRBJ2-5; possible D gene TRBD1, 5 bases. CDR3 length equals 12 residues. The ends were cut back, 3 bases at V and 1 base at J, with 6 bases in the middle. The V gene's germline CDR1 is DFQATT and CDR2 SNEGSKA (reference sequence).

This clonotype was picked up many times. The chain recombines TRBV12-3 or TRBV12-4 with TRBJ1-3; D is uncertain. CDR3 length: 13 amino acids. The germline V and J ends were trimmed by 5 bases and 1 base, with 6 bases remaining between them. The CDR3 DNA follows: TGTGCCAGCAGTAGGAGTTCTGGAAACACCATATATTTT. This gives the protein CASSRSSGNTIYF.

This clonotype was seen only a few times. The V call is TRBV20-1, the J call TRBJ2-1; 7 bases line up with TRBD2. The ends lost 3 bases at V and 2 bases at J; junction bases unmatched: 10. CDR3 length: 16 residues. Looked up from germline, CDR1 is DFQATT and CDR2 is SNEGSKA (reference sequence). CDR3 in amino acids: CSASIAGAGPYNEQFF. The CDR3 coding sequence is TGCAGTGCTAGTATCGCGGGAGCGGGCCCCTACAATGAGCAGTTCTTC.

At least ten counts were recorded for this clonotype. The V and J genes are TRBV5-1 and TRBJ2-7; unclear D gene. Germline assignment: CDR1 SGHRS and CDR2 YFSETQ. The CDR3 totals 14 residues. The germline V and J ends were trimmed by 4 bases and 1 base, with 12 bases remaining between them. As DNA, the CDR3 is TGCGCCAGCAGCCCGACCCGACTTTCCTACGAGCAGTACTTC. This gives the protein CASSPTRLSYEQYF.

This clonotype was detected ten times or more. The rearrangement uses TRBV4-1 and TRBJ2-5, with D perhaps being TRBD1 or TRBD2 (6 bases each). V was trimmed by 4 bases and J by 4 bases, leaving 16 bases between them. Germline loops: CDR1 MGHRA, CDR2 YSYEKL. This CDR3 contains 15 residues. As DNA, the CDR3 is TGCGCCAGCAGCCCTAGGGGGTCCGGGAGAGAGACCCAGTACTTC. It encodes CASSPRGSGRETQYF.

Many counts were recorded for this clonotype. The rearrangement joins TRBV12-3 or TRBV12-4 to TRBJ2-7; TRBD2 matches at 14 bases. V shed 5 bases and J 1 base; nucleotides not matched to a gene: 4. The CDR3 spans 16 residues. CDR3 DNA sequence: TGTGCCAGCAGTGGACTAGCGGGAGGCCGATCCTACGAGCAGTACTTC. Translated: CASSGLAGGRSYEQYF.

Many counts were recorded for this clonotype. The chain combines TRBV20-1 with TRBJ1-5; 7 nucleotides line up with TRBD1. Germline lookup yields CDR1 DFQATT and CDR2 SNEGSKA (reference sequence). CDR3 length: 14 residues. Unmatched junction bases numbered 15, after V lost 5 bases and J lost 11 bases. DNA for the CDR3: TGCAGTGCTTCAGGGGGGGTCGGCGGCGTGGCCCAGCATTTT. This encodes CSASGGVGGVAQHF.

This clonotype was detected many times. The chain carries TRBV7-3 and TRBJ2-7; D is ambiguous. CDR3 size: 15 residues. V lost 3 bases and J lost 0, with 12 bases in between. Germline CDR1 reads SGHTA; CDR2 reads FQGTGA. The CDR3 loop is CASSFSGHPSYEQYF. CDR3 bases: TGTGCCAGCAGCTTTTCCGGGCATCCCTCCTACGAGCAGTACTTC.

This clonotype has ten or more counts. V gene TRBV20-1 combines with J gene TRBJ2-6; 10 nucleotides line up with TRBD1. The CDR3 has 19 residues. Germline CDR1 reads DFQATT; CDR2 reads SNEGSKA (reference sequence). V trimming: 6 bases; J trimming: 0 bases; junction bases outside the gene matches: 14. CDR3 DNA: TGCAGTGCCCCTGGGACAGGGGTTCTTAAACCCTCTGGGGCCAACGTCCTGACTTTC. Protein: CSAPGTGVLKPSGANVLTF.

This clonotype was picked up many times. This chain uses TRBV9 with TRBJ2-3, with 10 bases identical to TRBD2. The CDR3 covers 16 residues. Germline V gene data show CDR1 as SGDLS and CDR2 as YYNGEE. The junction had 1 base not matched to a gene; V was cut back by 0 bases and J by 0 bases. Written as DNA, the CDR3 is TGTGCCAGCAGCGTAGGGACTAGCGGTAGCACAGATACGCAGTATTTT. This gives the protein CASSVGTSGSTDTQYF.

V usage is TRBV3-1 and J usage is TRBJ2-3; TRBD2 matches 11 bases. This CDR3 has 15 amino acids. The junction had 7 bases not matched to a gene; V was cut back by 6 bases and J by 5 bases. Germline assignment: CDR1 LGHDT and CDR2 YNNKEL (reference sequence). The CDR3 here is CASRDTSGRIDTQYF. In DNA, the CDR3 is TGTGCCAGCAGGGACACTAGCGGGAGAATAGATACGCAGTATTTT.